One and the same sample provided the 22 T cell receptor beta chains below, sequenced in a study of OX40 agonist ivuxolimab in advanced cancers. The library was prepared using the immunoSEQ multiplex PCR assay. Not all clones reach the TCRdb copy of this immuneACCESS table, which keeps in-frame sequences only. Checked studies attribute under half of the gap to unresolved V genes and leave the rest unexplained. Counted in this sample were fewer than 80,000 clones; about 89% of them appeared once. The ten most abundant clones make up less than 6% of the sample. The specimen was CD4+ or CD8+ T cells sorted from blood, collected in a trial of the OX40 agonist ivuxolimab. These receptors originate from an adult with an advanced solid tumor such as melanoma, head and neck, liver or kidney cancer.

V gene TRBV12-5 combines with J gene TRBJ2-7; D gene uncertain. Germline CDR1 and CDR2: LGHNT and FRNRAP. Trimming removed 1 base at V and 7 bases at J, with 8 bases between. There are 12 residues in the CDR3. The CDR3 is CASGLGLREQYF. Written as DNA, the CDR3 is TGTGCTAGTGGTTTGGGTCTTCGGGAGCAGTACTTC.

V is TRBV6-6 and J is TRBJ2-7; the D call may be TRBD1 or TRBD2 (5 bases each). Germline V CDR1 and CDR2: MNHNY, SVGAGI (reference sequence). The V gene lost 7 bases and the J gene lost 2 bases, with 21 bases spanning the gap. This CDR3 has 16 residues. The DNA of the CDR3 is TGTGCCAGCACTCCCTTCTCAACCGGGGCGACCTACGAGCAGTACTTC. Its protein product is CASTPFSTGATYEQYF.

The chain combines TRBV11-2 with TRBJ1-1; maybe TRBD1 (5 bases). Between the trimmed V and J ends, which lost 3 bases and 1 base, there was a span of 12 bases. Looked up from germline, CDR1 is SGHAT and CDR2 is FQNNGV. The CDR3 is made up of 15 amino acids. CDR3 in DNA: TGTGCCAGCAGCTTCCGGCCAGGGACGAACACTGAAGCTTTCTTT. Translated: CASSFRPGTNTEAFF.

This chain links TRBV30 with TRBJ1-2; TRBD1 might be the D (6 bases). V was trimmed by 6 bases and J by 4 bases, leaving 21 bases between them. This CDR3 has 15 amino acids. Looked up from germline, CDR1 is GTSNPN and CDR2 is SVGIG (reference sequence). CDR3 sequence: CACSISGGGAYGYTF. In nucleotides, the CDR3 is TGTGCCTGCTCAATATCCGGGGGGGGCGCCTATGGCTACACCTTC.

The chain recombines TRBV4-1 with TRBJ2-5; 7 bases map to TRBD1. Trimming removed 1 base from V and 5 bases from J; junction bases left unmatched: 10. CDR3 length: 16 amino acids. Germline CDR1 reads MGHRA; CDR2 reads YSYEKL. This chain's CDR3 is CASSQVAGGHGETQYF. The CDR3 nucleotides are TGCGCCAGCAGCCAAGTGGCAGGGGGACATGGGGAGACCCAGTACTTC.

This rearrangement joins TRBV28 to TRBJ1-2, with 7 bases matching TRBD1. There are 14 residues in the CDR3. In germline, CDR1 is MDHEN, CDR2 SYDVKM. V shed 7 bases, J shed 4 bases, and the junction held 9 bases outside the gene matches. The CDR3 sequence is CASTGGTWVYGYTF. CDR3 coding DNA: TGTGCCAGCACAGGGGGGACTTGGGTCTATGGCTACACCTTC.

This sequence joins TRBV7-2 and TRBJ2-7, with 14 positions matching TRBD2. The CDR3 has 15 residues. The V segment lost 5 bases and the J segment 4 bases; nucleotides outside the gene matches: 4. CDR1 is SGHTA, CDR2 FQGNSA, per germline. The CDR3 here is CASSERLAGGYEQYF. CDR3 nucleotides: TGTGCCAGCAGCGAGAGACTAGCGGGGGGGTACGAGCAGTACTTC.

The J gene is TRBJ2-2, the V gene TRBV27, with a weak D call TRBD2 (5 bases). From germline, CDR1 is MNHEY and CDR2 SMNVEV (reference sequence). The CDR3 is 13 amino acids. V lost 3 bases and J 6 bases, leaving 8 bases between the germline ends. CDR3 sequence reads: CASSLAGSGELFF. The CDR3, as DNA: TGTGCCAGCAGTTTGGCGGGTTCCGGGGAGCTGTTTTTT.

The J gene is TRBJ2-1, the V gene TRBV7-3; TRBD2 agrees at 8 bases. Germline assignment: CDR1 SGHTA and CDR2 FQGTGA. The CDR3 has 16 residues. With 4 bases clipped from V and 7 bases from J, the junction kept 12 bases outside the gene matches. CDR3 bases: TGTGCCAGCAGCTCCAGCAGCGGGAGTGGTGGAAATGAGCAGTTCTTC. It codes for CASSSSSGSGGNEQFF.

This clone appeared a single time. The chain combines TRBV19 with TRBJ2-4; D ambiguous. Germline lookup yields CDR1 LNHDA and CDR2 SQIVND (reference sequence). Deletions cut 3 bases from V and 0 bases from J, with 15 bases between. The CDR3 is 17 residues long. The CDR3 here is CASSMGGGVKAKNIQYF. The CDR3 nucleotides are TGTGCCAGTAGTATGGGTGGCGGAGTAAAAGCCAAAAACATTCAGTACTTC. The variable domain in full, with the rest retrieved from reference TRBV19 and TRBJ2-4, is DGGITQSPKYLFRKEGQNVTLSCEQNLNHDAMYWYRQDPGQGLRLIYYSQIVNDFQKGDIAEGYSVSREKKESFPLTVTSAQKNPTAFYLCASSMGGGVKAKNIQYFGAGTRLSVL.

J is TRBJ2-5 and V is TRBV19; D ambiguous. V was shortened by 3 bases and J by 4 bases, with 9 bases between the two germline ends. This CDR3 is 13 amino acids long. Germline values: CDR1 LNHDA, CDR2 SQIVND (reference sequence). This CDR3 reads CASSIILGETQYF. CDR3 bases: TGTGCCAGTAGTATTATCCTGGGAGAGACCCAGTACTTC.

V and J are TRBV2 and TRBJ2-3, with 10 bases lining up with TRBD1. The junction had 6 bases not matched to a gene; V was cut back by 8 bases and J by 1 base. CDR3 length: 15 residues. CDR1 SNHLY and CDR2 FYNNEI come from the germline V gene. The DNA of the CDR3 is TGTGCCAGCGTCCGGGACAGGGGCCGCACAGATACGCAGTATTTT. It codes for CASVRDRGRTDTQYF.

The V and J genes are TRBV15 and TRBJ2-3; no firm D call. CDR1 and CDR2 from the germline V gene are LNHNV and YYDKDF (reference sequence). CDR3 length equals 14 residues. Trimming cost V 0 bases and J 3 bases, with 7 bases left between them. CDR3 in DNA: TGTGCCACCAGCAGAGATTTTGGTACAGATACGCAGTATTTT. It translates to CATSRDFGTDTQYF. The variable domain in full, with the rest retrieved from reference TRBV15 and TRBJ2-3, is DAMVIQNPRYQVTQFGKPVTLSCSQTLNHNVMYWYQQKSSQAPKLLFHYYDKDFNNEADTPDNFQSRRPNTSFCFLDIRSPGLGDTAMYLCATSRDFGTDTQYFGPGTRLTVL.

This clone has only one observation. Here the CDR3 DNA reads TGTGCCAGCAGCCAAGAACGTTTAAATGAGCAGTTCTTC. Its protein is CASSQERLNEQFF. The rearrangement uses TRBV14 and TRBJ2-1, with unresolved D. CDR1 is SGHDN, CDR2 FVKESK, per germline. V lost 0 bases, J lost 7 bases, and 7 bases lay in between. The CDR3 has 13 amino acids.

The chain is built from TRBV2 and TRBJ2-5; D is undetermined. The CDR3 extends over 12 amino acids. The V gene lost 6 bases and the J gene lost 5 bases, with 10 bases spanning the gap. Germline assignment: CDR1 SNHLY and CDR2 FYNNEI. The CDR3 DNA follows: TGTGCCAGCAGGCCACTGGGTGAGACCCAGTACTTC. It is translated as CASRPLGETQYF.

The gene calls are TRBV18 and TRBJ2-7; D possibly corresponds to TRBD1 (9 bases). CDR3 length: 15 amino acids. The V and J ends lost 3 bases and 3 bases respectively, with 15 bases between them. Germline V lookup: CDR1 KGHSH, CDR2 LQKENI. The CDR3 here is CASSPREGQGYEQYF. CDR3 sequence (DNA): TGTGCCAGCTCACCCCGGGAGGGACAGGGCTACGAGCAGTACTTC.

The rearrangement uses TRBV28 and TRBJ1-3; D perhaps matches TRBD1 (5 bases). The CDR3 is 15 residues long. Germline values: CDR1 MDHEN, CDR2 SYDVKM. Trimming removed 4 bases at V and 0 bases at J, with 10 bases between. The CDR3 reads CASSSTVLSGNTIYF. The CDR3 region has the DNA TGTGCCAGCAGTTCGACAGTCCTCTCTGGAAACACCATATATTTT.

The rearrangement joins TRBV28 to TRBJ2-7, with D possibly being TRBD1 or TRBD2 (5 bases each). CDR1 MDHEN and CDR2 SYDVKM come from the germline V gene. Trimming removed 5 bases from V and 3 bases from J, with 14 bases in between. This CDR3 spans 14 amino acids. CDR3 loop: CASSRGATVYEQYF. The CDR3 bases are TGTGCCAGCAGTCGAGGGGCTACAGTCTACGAGCAGTACTTC.

The rearrangement links TRBV6-1 to TRBJ2-3; 7 nucleotides align to TRBD1. Germline V CDR1 and CDR2: MNHNS, SASEGT. The CDR3 loop spans 14 amino acids. V gave up 8 bases and J gave up 2 bases; unmatched junction bases: 7. CDR3 protein: CASHPTGPTDTQYF. CDR3 sequence (DNA): TGTGCCAGCCACCCGACAGGGCCCACAGATACGCAGTATTTT.

The V call is TRBV21-1, the J call TRBJ1-1; the D call in the table, TRBD1, was not verified against the DNA. TRBV21-1 corresponds to a pseudogene. The CDR3 extends over 14 amino acids. The CDR3 nucleotides are TGTGCCAGCAGCAAAGAGAAAGGACAGTCTGAAGCTTTCTTT. Translating gives CASSKEKGQSEAFF.

This clone was seen only a few times. This sequence joins TRBV19 and TRBJ2-5; 10 nucleotides line up with TRBD1. CDR1 LNHDA and CDR2 SQIVND come from the germline V gene (reference sequence). The CDR3 has 20 amino acids. V shed 4 bases, J shed 1 base, and the junction held 18 bases outside the gene matches. CDR3 nucleotide sequence: TGTGCCAGTAGTACCAACCCGGTGGGACAGGGGTACCTACTCCAAGAGACCCAGTACTTC. This sequence encodes CASSTNPVGQGYLLQETQYF.

This clone is a singleton in its sample. This chain uses TRBV5-1 with TRBJ2-3, with 7 bases fitting TRBD2. This CDR3 has 15 amino acids. Germline-derived CDR1 and CDR2 are SGHRS and YFSETQ. The junction had 10 bases not matched to a gene; V was cut back by 5 bases and J by 4 bases. The CDR3 sequence: CASRSSAAGADTQYF. The CDR3 coding sequence is TGCGCCAGCAGATCGTCAGCTGCGGGAGCAGATACGCAGTATTTT.